Listed below are T cell receptor beta chains from one sample, sequenced in a study of blood T cells in healthy people across ages. TCRdb re-analysed the 5' RACE reads in MiXCR, keeping a single row per CDR3 protein. The profile shows hundreds of thousands of distinct CDR3 sequences, 22% of them singletons. The sample comprised blood. These receptors originate from a man between 65 and 85 years old in good health. CDR3s include the opening cysteine and the closing phenylalanine or tryptophan.

J	V	CDR3
TRBJ2-1	TRBV24-1	CATSLPRDNEQFF
TRBJ2-3	TRBV7-9	CASSLVLAGAQYF
TRBJ1-1	TRBV19	CASSIGDDRGLGAFF
TRBJ2-3	TRBV5-1	CASSDTAGGDTQYF
TRBJ2-3	TRBV12-3/TRBV12-4	CASSLDAAGASTDTQYF
TRBJ2-5	TRBV20-1	CSARDLRRGETQYF
TRBJ2-2	TRBV15	CATSRDRLAANTGELFF
TRBJ1-2	TRBV7-2	CASSLWGQGVYGYTF
TRBJ1-2	TRBV6-6	CASIQDRARGGYTF
TRBJ1-1	TRBV28	CASRIPGQYTEAFF
TRBJ2-5	TRBV4-3	CASSQDGGGWETQYF
TRBJ2-1	TRBV5-1	CASSDSTGWNEQFF
TRBJ2-7	TRBV6-6	CASSARDRSYEQYF
TRBJ2-4	TRBV7-2	CASSSRGTGTKNIQYF
TRBJ2-2	TRBV20-1	CSARVVLNTGELFF
.	TRBV24-1	CATGRGLQSREQFF
TRBJ2-1	TRBV3-1	CASSFIRASYNEQFF
TRBJ2-3	TRBV4-1	CATKRDGLSTDTQYF
TRBJ2-1	TRBV20-1	CSALTGTGDNEQFF
TRBJ2-3	TRBV23-1	CASSLHFSGDTQYF
TRBJ1-1	TRBV15	CATSRADIMRAFF
TRBJ1-4	TRBV20-1	CSARRGLQGSNEKLFF
TRBJ2-4	TRBV28	CASSIPTGDKNIQYF
TRBJ2-3	TRBV5-1	CASSSGLSSGGSDTQYF
TRBJ2-1	TRBV18	CASSPPERGGYNEQFF
TRBJ2-5	TRBV2	CASNAEGTSGTQYF
TRBJ1-1	TRBV5-1	CTSSLASGPGTEAFF
TRBJ2-2	TRBV6-6	CASSDSGGIRTGELFF
TRBJ2-3	TRBV18	CASSRRTASTDTQYF
TRBJ2-4	TRBV4-3	CASSQDGVLAGGPKNIQYF
TRBJ1-5	TRBV12-3/TRBV12-4	CASNPGWRSQPQHF
TRBJ2-5	TRBV9	CASSASGRAETQYF
TRBJ1-1	TRBV2	CASSVGGRGNTEAFF
TRBJ1-2	TRBV6-5	CASSYSRGHYGYTF
TRBJ2-3	TRBV5-1	CASSPGLAVTTDTQYF